Given below is one T cell receptor beta chain in context. Its antigen remains unidentified. The record originates from a study of T-cell memory formation after mild COVID-19. Findings and caveats of the study: Clones that contracted from day 15 to 85 had balanced CD4/CD8; later expanders were CD4+ biased. Memory from before infection featured some responding clones, which suggests cross-reactive memory joined. For contracting clones, CD4+ ones sat mainly in CM and EM, CD8+ in EMRA.

From germline, CDR1 is SGHKS and CDR2 YYEKEE (reference sequence). Germline trimming cut 4 bases from V and 1 base from J; bases unmatched to any gene: 4. This CDR3 has 15 residues. TCRdb re-derived calls from the 5' RACE reads in MiXCR, one entry per CDR3 protein. This table has 550,000 to 600,000 distinct CDR3 sequences, around 16% appearing once. J is TRBJ1-5 and V is TRBV5-5; 8 positions agree with TRBD1. The sequence derives from an adult woman who had mild COVID-19 (a few samples of this study predate the infection). Cell type and time point are not known. Sequencing was performed on PBMCs or a T cell subset sorted from them (not recorded which). The DNA of the CDR3 is TGTGCCAGCAGCCTATGGACAGGGAGCAATCAGCCCCAGCATTTT. Residues: CASSLWTGSNQPQHF.